These 13 T cell receptor beta chains were all obtained from the same sample, sequenced in a study. Treg sorting used a CD4+CD25+CD127-/low gate. TCRdb fed the 5' RACE reads into MiXCR, producing one record per CDR3 protein. The sample contains more than 7,500 distinct CDR3 sequences, about 14% of which appear only once. Sequencing used Tregs sorted from blood. The receptors were gathered from a female donor with breast cancer.

In regard to this clonotype: The germline gene is not matched at one end of the junction; a read error may be the cause. The chain combines TRBV7-6 with TRBJ2-1; 13 bases agree with TRBD2. The CDR3 length is 16 residues. Germline CDR1 reads SGHVS; CDR2 reads FNYEAQ. The CDR3 sequence is CASSLTGTSGNNEQLF. CDR3 coding DNA: TGTGCCAGCAGCCTGACCGGGACTAGCGGGAACAATGAGCAGCTCTTC.

This clonotype was picked up many times. The chain uses TRBV20-1 and TRBJ1-1; D may be TRBD1 (6 bases). This CDR3 comprises 12 residues. V was clipped by 7 bases and J by 6 bases, with 15 bases between them. CDR1 and CDR2 (germline): DFQATT, SNEGSKA (reference sequence). The DNA of the CDR3 is TGCAGTGGCAAAGGGGGGGGGGCTGAAGCTTTCTTT. Its protein product is CSGKGGGAEAFF.

This clonotype qualifies as medium-sized. The V gene is TRBV7-2, the J gene TRBJ2-2, with a possible D match to TRBD1 (5 bases). The length of the CDR3 is 16 residues. Germline-derived CDR1 and CDR2 are SGHTA and FQGNSA. The V end lost 3 bases, the J end lost 0 bases, and 11 bases lay between the germline ends. The DNA of the CDR3 is TGTGCCAGCAGCTTTGGGGCAGACCCGAACACCGGGGAGCTGTTTTTT. Amino acids: CASSFGADPNTGELFF.

This clonotype is medium-sized (0.01 to 0.1%). The chain employs TRBV20-1 and TRBJ2-3, with D possibly TRBD2 on 5 matching bases. Trimming removed 4 bases at V and 1 base at J, with 12 bases between. CDR1 DFQATT and CDR2 SNEGSKA come from the germline V gene (reference sequence). The CDR3 consists of 14 residues. CDR3 sequence: CSATPFSGTDTQYF. DNA of the CDR3: TGCAGTGCTACCCCTTTTAGCGGCACAGATACGCAGTATTTT.

Judged by abundance, this clonotype is medium-sized. The chain employs TRBV20-1 and TRBJ2-1, with D maybe TRBD2 (5 bases). V lost 1 base and J lost 8, with 15 bases in between. The CDR3 contains 14 residues. Germline assignment: CDR1 DFQATT and CDR2 SNEGSKA (reference sequence). CDR3 protein: CSARAPSPRDEQFF. Here the CDR3 DNA reads TGCAGTGCTAGAGCCCCGAGCCCGCGGGATGAGCAGTTCTTC.

In this sample, this clonotype is medium-sized. The chain combines TRBV20-1 with TRBJ1-6; possibly TRBD1 for D (5 bases). The CDR3 totals 13 residues. Germline V gene data show CDR1 as DFQATT and CDR2 as SNEGSKA (reference sequence). Between the trimmed V and J ends, which lost 6 bases and 10 bases, there was a span of 16 bases. CDR3 nucleotide sequence: TGCAGTGCCGGGGACGAGGTCCGCTCACCCCTCCACTTT. This codes for CSAGDEVRSPLHF.

There are a few counts of this clonotype. The chain couples TRBV4-1 to TRBJ2-7; tentatively, D is TRBD1 (5 bases). Per the germline V gene, CDR1 is MGHRA and CDR2 is YSYEKL. This CDR3 region has 15 residues. Trimming took 0 bases from V and 6 from J, leaving 15 bases between them. In DNA, the CDR3 is TGCGCCAGCAGCCAAGAAGAAAGGGGAACCAGCGAGCAGTACTTC. It specifies CASSQEERGTSEQYF.

This clonotype was picked up many times. The chain carries TRBV6-1 and TRBJ1-2, with 8 bases lining up with TRBD1. Germline assignment: CDR1 MNHNS and CDR2 SASEGT. The CDR3 runs 14 residues. V shed 1 base and J 8 bases; nucleotides not matched to a gene: 6. This chain's CDR3 is CASSEGQGQRGYTF. The CDR3 DNA reads as TGTGCCAGCAGTGAAGGACAGGGGCAAAGAGGCTACACCTTC.

Points on this clonotype: Without the conserved terminal phenylalanine or tryptophan, this CDR3 likely stems from a read error. This rearrangement joins TRBV7-2 to TRBJ2-3; D might be TRBD2 (5 bases). The CDR3 loop spans 15 amino acids. Germline V gene lookup returns CDR1 SGHTA and CDR2 FQGNSA. The ends were cut back, 1 base at V and 2 bases at J, with 10 bases in the middle. DNA for the CDR3: TGTGCCAGCAGCTTAGGGACTTCCGACACAGATACGCAGTATTTG. Its translation is CASSLGTSDTDTQYL.

This clonotype was recorded at least ten times. This chain uses TRBV6-1 with TRBJ1-5; no definite D call. The V end was cut by 7 bases, the J end by 0 bases, with 13 bases between. CDR3 length equals 15 residues. Germline lookup yields CDR1 MNHNS and CDR2 SASEGT. Written as DNA, the CDR3 is TGTGCCAGCAATCGTGGGGAGTATAGCAATCAGCCCCAGCATTTT. Protein product: CASNRGEYSNQPQHF.

This clonotype has at least ten counts. At one end, the junction sequence differs from germline, possibly due to a read error. The chain recombines TRBV5-1 with TRBJ1-2; perhaps TRBD1 as D (6 bases). Germline lookup yields CDR1 SGHRS and CDR2 YFSETQ. CDR3 length: 15 residues. This chain's CDR3 is CAGSSEGGANYGYTF. CDR3 nucleotide sequence: TGCGCCGGCAGCTCAGAGGGGGGAGCTAACTATGGCTACACCTTC.

This clonotype was seen ten or more times. The CDR3 region is CASSLRAGDLQETQYF. The CDR3 DNA follows: TGTGCCAGCAGCTTAAGGGCAGGGGACCTCCAAGAGACCCAGTACTTC. The gene calls are TRBV7-9 and TRBJ2-5, with a weak D call TRBD1 (6 bases). V lost 2 bases, J lost 1 base, and 14 bases lay in between. In germline, CDR1 is SEHNR, CDR2 FQNEAQ (reference sequence). The CDR3 totals 16 residues.

This clonotype was observed a handful of times. This CDR3 is missing its conserved last phenylalanine or tryptophan, likely due to a read error. The chain carries TRBV5-1 and TRBJ2-1; no clear D gene. Per germline, CDR1 SGHRS and CDR2 YFSETQ. V lost 4 bases and J 5 bases, leaving 16 bases between the germline ends. This CDR3 has 15 residues. As DNA, the CDR3 is TGCGCCAGCAGCCCCCGTTCAGGATTCAACAATGAGCAGTTCCTC. Protein sequence: CASSPRSGFNNEQFL.